Listed below are T cell receptor beta chains from one sample, sequenced in a study of beta chain features in type 1 diabetes. Measured with immunoSEQ multiplex PCR; TCRdb has only the in-frame clones, and not every one. This sample yields 350,000 to 450,000 clones, of which less than 15% are seen a single time; about 0.018% belongs to the top ten. The sample taken for sequencing was naive CD4+ T cells from blood. These receptors all stem from a woman aged 18-30 years in good health. The CDR3 runs from the conserved cysteine through the conserved F or W. D genes are given only for firm matches. Size values are once, few and many counts, or a class for expanded clones, and some rows have none.

CDR3nt	CDR3aa	j_gene	d_gene	v_gene	abundance
TGTGCCAGCAGGCGTTCTGGGGCCAACGTCCTGACTTTC	CASRRSGANVLTF	TRBJ2-6	-	TRBV5-4	few
TGTGCCAGCAGCAAACCGGGACTAGAGGTTCAGACGCAGTATTTT	CASSKPGLEVQTQYF	TRBJ2-3	TRBD2	TRBV7-3	-
TGTGCCAGCAGCTTGGGGGTCGGAGCTAACTATGGCTACACCTTC	CASSLGVGANYGYTF	TRBJ1-2	-	TRBV5-4	-
TGTGCCAGCAGCTTATACAGGGGTGGACGTAATCAGCCCCAGCATTTT	CASSLYRGGRNQPQHF	TRBJ1-5	TRBD1	TRBV7-2	few
TGCGCCAGCAGCCGACCCTCCCCCAGAGGAGGCCCAGATACGCAGTATTTT	CASSRPSPRGGPDTQYF	TRBJ2-3	-	TRBV23-1	few
TGCGCCAGCAGCCAAACCGGGACTAGCGCCCGGGAGCTGTTTTTT	CASSQTGTSARELFF	TRBJ2-2	TRBD2	TRBV4-1	few
TGTGCCTGGAGTAGGGACAGGTCCTACAATGAGCAGTTCTTC	CAWSRDRSYNEQFF	TRBJ2-1	TRBD1	TRBV30	-
TGTGCCAGCAGCTCGAGCGAGAAGACAGGAACAGATACGCAGTATTTT	CASSSSEKTGTDTQYF	TRBJ2-3	-	TRBV11-1	-
TGTGCCAGCAGCTTACAGACTAGCGCCTCCTACGAGCAGTACTTC	CASSLQTSASYEQYF	TRBJ2-7	TRBD2	TRBV7-2	-
TGTGCCTGGAGTGTATCCCACAGAAATGAAAAACTGTTTTTT	CAWSVSHRNEKLFF	TRBJ1-4	-	TRBV30	few
TGTGCCAGCGCCCCTCAAAGGGAGGTCCAGTACTTC	CASAPQREVQYF	TRBJ2-5	-	TRBV11-2	-
TGCGCCAGCAGTGGAGTAGGCACAGATACGCAGTATTTT	CASSGVGTDTQYF	TRBJ2-3	-	TRBV5-1	few
TGTGCCAGCAGCTTCCCCACCAGCGGCGGGGAGCTGTTTTTT	CASSFPTSGGELFF	TRBJ2-2	-	TRBV11-1	few
TGTGCCAGCAGCACGCCGACAGGAAACAATCAGCCCCAGCATTTT	CASSTPTGNNQPQHF	TRBJ1-5	-	TRBV28	-
TGCAGCGCCGGCCAGCGGGAGTCCTACGAGCAGTACTTC	CSAGQRESYEQYF	TRBJ2-7	TRBD2	TRBV29-1	-
TGTGCCAGCAGCTTATTCCGGGAAAAGTATGAGCAGTTCTTC	CASSLFREKYEQFF	TRBJ2-1	-	TRBV7-8	-
TGTGCCAGCAGCGGAAAACCAATAGAAAACATTCAGTACTTC	CASSGKPIENIQYF	TRBJ2-4	-	TRBV9	few
TGCGCCAGCTCCCCGGACAGCGGAAAGGAAAAACTGTTTTTT	CASSPDSGKEKLFF	TRBJ1-4	-	TRBV4-3	few
TGTGCCAGCAGTACCTCGACAGCCAGAAGGGATGGCTACACCTTC	CASSTSTARRDGYTF	TRBJ1-2	-	TRBV6-5	few
TGCGCCAGCAGCCAGTCGCCGGGACACTCCACCGGGGAGCTGTTTTTT	CASSQSPGHSTGELFF	TRBJ2-2	-	TRBV4-1	few
TGTGCCAGTAGTATAGTCGACAGAAACTATGGCTACACCTTC	CASSIVDRNYGYTF	TRBJ1-2	-	TRBV19	-
TGTGCCAGCACTCAGGGGGGTGGAGGCTACACCTTC	CASTQGGGGYTF	TRBJ1-2	TRBD1	TRBV6-5	-
TGTGCCAGCAGTTACTCGTGGGCCACCGCTAACTATGGCTACACCTTC	CASSYSWATANYGYTF	TRBJ1-2	-	TRBV6-5	-
TGTGCCAGCGGGGACTCTCCCACAGATACGCAGTATTTT	CASGDSPTDTQYF	TRBJ2-3	-	TRBV13	few
TGCAGCGCATCCCGGACAGGCGGCGTCGATGAAAAACTGTTTTTT	CSASRTGGVDEKLFF	TRBJ1-4	TRBD1	TRBV29-1	few
TGTGCCTCTTCAGTTGCGGGGCGTTTGAACACTGAAGCTTTCTTT	CASSVAGRLNTEAFF	TRBJ1-1	-	TRBV9	-
TGTGCCTGGAGCCGAGGCCGCTATGGCTACACCTTC	CAWSRGRYGYTF	TRBJ1-2	-	TRBV30	-
TGTGCCAGCAGTGAATATTATCCGACAGGCGAGCAGTACTTC	CASSEYYPTGEQYF	TRBJ2-7	-	TRBV6-1	-
TGTGCCAGCAGTCCGAGGACAGGGAGGGGGAAAGGCTACGAGCAGTACTTC	CASSPRTGRGKGYEQYF	TRBJ2-7	-	TRBV7-2	-
TGTGCCAGCAGGGACAGCCAAGCCTACGAGCAGTACTTC	CASRDSQAYEQYF	TRBJ2-7	-	TRBV6-1	few
TGTGCCAGCAGCGTCACAGGGGATCAGCCCCAGCATTTT	CASSVTGDQPQHF	TRBJ1-5	TRBD1	TRBV7-3	-